This TCR beta chain is drawn from a study of blood T cell repertoires in COVID-19 (dated by TCRdb to the early 2020s). With regard to the full study: Samples from collaborators originated in the United States, Italy and Spain and spanned both the acute and convalescent phases of COVID-19. The prospective study material was composed of cDNA or gDNA derived from T cells, B-cell-depleted T cells, or PBMCs. The dataset comprised deeply sampled blood TCRbeta repertoires from subjects exposed to, actively infected with, or recovered from COVID-19. The repertoires were released in a freely available public database meant as a resource for research on the immune response to SARS-CoV-2. Samples came from the ongoing ImmuneRACE study (first 160 participants) plus 1,254 subjects from 6 global collaborators. Nearly every sample came with metadata listing a de-identified subject ID, COVID-19 status, age in years and sex. HLA class I and class II types, where available, came from metadata supplied by the sample provider rather than from assay-based typing. General study outcomes and caveats: The amount of clinical and demographic metadata varied by source and participant and was provided uncurated.

Remarks on this clone: The antigen this receptor binds is unknown. There are no base qualities to consult, and no much larger clone falls within one base. Other DNA sequences in this sample translate to the same CDR3.

TCRbeta CDR3 regions were amplified from genomic DNA by means of the immunoSEQ Assay, a bias-controlled multiplex PCR. As for the original processing: Within the assay, amplification of reference gene primers was used to estimate how many nucleated cells each sample contained. To quantify the absolute abundance of each unique TCRbeta CDR3 rearrangement, sequence reads were collapsed and filtered. For each sample, productive Simpson clonality was calculated by taking the square root of Simpson's diversity index across productive rearrangements. Entries here come from immuneACCESS through TCRdb and include only in-frame sequences with V and J called. Some clones fail to appear in such tables; in the studies checked, an unresolved V gene covers under half of the shortfall, and the cause of the remainder is unknown. Clone size and the V and J calls come from that table; the DNA yielded D and trimming. The table for this sample lists over 70,000 clones; around 77% of them were counted only once. Roughly 15% of the sample is taken by the ten largest.

The collaborating institutions used their own protocols to collect whole blood in K2EDTA tubes. For TCRbeta analysis, collaborators shipped samples in one of three forms: frozen whole blood, isolated PBMCs, or DNA extracted from either of those sample types. This sequence originates from a man aged 65 to 85 with active or convalescent COVID-19. Sample: peripheral blood.

The CDR3 reads CASSLGQYQETQYF. Here is the DNA: TGCGCCAGCAGCTTGGGACAGTATCAAGAGACCCAGTACTTC. The sequence joins TRBV5-1 to TRBJ2-5; tentative D gene TRBD1, with 5 bases matching. V gives up 0 bases and J gives up 2 bases, and the segment between their germline ends measures 8 bases. From the cysteine through the phenylalanine, the CDR3 covers 14 amino acids. Only the CDR3 portion is preserved as DNA: 42 bases, with reading frame beginning at the first base. Per the germline V gene, SGHRS is the CDR1 and YFSETQ is the CDR2.